This TCR beta chain originates from a study of Graves' ophthalmopathy and Graves' hyperthyroidism. Concerning this clonotype itself: A single base separates this from a much larger clone, so it may be a read error.

From germline, CDR1 is KGHSH and CDR2 LQKENI. The CDR3 runs 16 residues. Amplification targeted the TCR beta CDR3 regions, with RNA transcripts as the source material. HTBI primers were employed in first-round RT-PCR, then a second-round multiplex PCR followed. TCRdb fed the multiplex PCR reads into MiXCR, producing one record per CDR3 protein. The sample lists roughly 410,000 distinct CDR3 sequences; 15% to 19% were seen once. This rearrangement joins TRBV18 to TRBJ2-5; TRBD1 matches at 7 bases. The sequence was collected from a woman aged 18-30 years with stable Graves' hyperthyroidism. Sequencing was done on a sample of peripheral blood. The CDR3, as DNA: TGTGCCAGCTTACCACAATGGCGACAGGGAGCAGAGACCCAGTACTTC. This translates into CASLPQWRQGAETQYF.